A selection of T cell receptor beta chains follows, all from one sample in a study of control samples from healthy donors and cancer patients. Profiling relied on immunoSEQ multiplex PCR, and the TCRdb table lists in-frame clones only, not all of them. The sample carries 150,000 to 200,000 clones, roughly 91% recorded once. The specimen sequenced was blood. All receptors derive from a woman between 25 and 40 years old in good health. Both conserved end residues are part of each CDR3. The D gene is left open where the match is weak. The size entry is marked missing in some rows and otherwise reads once, few, many or a size class.

D gene	V gene	clone size	J gene	CDR3 protein	CDR3 DNA
-	TRBV7-2	-	TRBJ1-5	CASSLGHSNQPQHF	TGTGCCAGCAGCTTAGGTCACAGCAATCAGCCCCAGCATTTT
-	TRBV6-5	-	TRBJ1-6	CASRGGVNSPLHF	TGTGCCAGCAGGGGGGGGGTTAATTCACCCCTCCACTTT
-	TRBV5-1	-	TRBJ1-4	CASSGQLNEKLFF	TGCGCCAGCAGCGGACAGCTTAATGAAAAACTGTTTTTT
-	TRBV12-5	-	TRBJ1-5	CASGLVLGQGNQPQHF	TGTGCTAGTGGTTTGGTACTAGGGCAGGGCAATCAGCCCCAGCATTTT
TRBD1	TRBV4-1	once	TRBJ1-5	CASSQRERTGLQPQHF	TGCGCCAGCAGCCAACGGGAAAGGACAGGGCTTCAGCCCCAGCATTTT
-	TRBV7-9	-	TRBJ1-4	CASSPGATDEKLFF	TGTGCCAGCAGCCCGGGGGCTACGGACGAAAAACTGTTTTTT
-	TRBV28	-	TRBJ1-6	CASSFPYNSPLHF	TGTGCCAGCAGTTTCCCCTATAATTCACCCCTCCACTTT
TRBD1	TRBV7-2	-	TRBJ1-1	CASSRDRNTEAFF	TGTGCCAGCAGCCGGGACAGGAACACTGAAGCTTTCTTT
TRBD1	TRBV18	-	TRBJ1-4	CASSPGQGAEKLFF	TGTGCCAGCTCACCAGGACAGGGGGCTGAAAAACTGTTTTTT
-	TRBV2	-	TRBJ1-4	CASSDETANEKLFF	TGTGCCAGCAGTGACGAGACAGCTAATGAAAAACTGTTTTTT
-	TRBV6-6	-	TRBJ2-1	CASSYENNEQFF	TGTGCCAGCAGTTACGAGAACAATGAGCAGTTCTTC
TRBD1	TRBV27	-	TRBJ2-7	CASSPGTGGPYEQYF	TGTGCCAGCAGTCCCGGGACAGGGGGCCCCTACGAGCAGTACTTC
-	TRBV12-5	-	TRBJ2-7	CASGWSSYEQYF	TGTGCTAGTGGTTGGAGCTCCTACGAGCAGTACTTC
TRBD2	TRBV2	-	TRBJ2-7	CASRASGGSYEQYF	TGTGCCAGCAGGGCTAGCGGGGGGTCCTACGAGCAGTACTTC
-	TRBV7-8	-	TRBJ2-7	CASSLAGGTYEQYF	TGTGCCAGCAGCTTAGCTGGTGGGACCTACGAGCAGTACTTC
-	TRBV9	-	TRBJ2-5	CASSVSIGETQYF	TGTGCCAGCAGCGTGTCTATAGGGGAGACCCAGTACTTC
TRBD1	TRBV28	-	TRBJ1-1	CASSLGQGSEAFF	TGTGCCAGCAGTTTGGGACAGGGCAGTGAAGCTTTCTTT
-	TRBV4-3	-	TRBJ2-6	CASSQDFSSGANVLTF	TGCGCCAGCAGCCAAGATTTTAGCTCTGGGGCCAACGTCCTGACTTTC
TRBD1	TRBV6-5	-	TRBJ1-5	CASRTGQGNQPQHF	TGTGCCAGCAGGACGGGACAGGGGAATCAGCCCCAGCATTTT
-	TRBV18	-	TRBJ1-2	CASSPKVNYGYTF	TGTGCCAGCTCACCAAAGGTTAACTATGGCTACACCTTC
-	TRBV27	-	TRBJ1-5	CASSLGAGGQPQHF	TGTGCCAGCAGTTTAGGGGCGGGGGGGCAGCCCCAGCATTTT
-	TRBV5-8	-	TRBJ1-2	CASSLVSPYGYTF	TGTGCCAGCAGCTTGGTCAGCCCCTATGGCTACACCTTC
TRBD1	TRBV10-3	-	TRBJ2-5	CAISGQGAGETQYF	TGTGCCATCAGTGGACAGGGGGCGGGGGAGACCCAGTACTTC
-	TRBV10-3	-	TRBJ2-1	CAISEAGTYNEQFF	TGTGCCATCAGTGAGGCAGGGACCTACAATGAGCAGTTCTTC
TRBD1	TRBV5-5	-	TRBJ1-2	CASSLGGAGQAANYGYTF	TGTGCCAGCAGCTTGGGGGGTGCGGGACAGGCCGCTAACTATGGCTACACCTTC
-	TRBV29-1	-	TRBJ1-2	CSVESDYGYTF	TGCAGCGTTGAGTCAGACTATGGCTACACCTTC
-	TRBV30	-	TRBJ1-4	CAWSVHLNEKLFF	TGTGCCTGGAGTGTACACCTTAATGAAAAACTGTTTTTT
-	TRBV19	-	TRBJ1-2	CASSIAAGNYGYTF	TGTGCCAGTAGTATAGCGGCAGGGAACTATGGCTACACCTTC
-	TRBV5-5	-	TRBJ1-2	CASSLGDLYGYTF	TGTGCCAGCAGCTTGGGAGATCTCTATGGCTACACCTTC
-	TRBV2	-	TRBJ1-1	CASSEALKMNTEAFF	TGTGCCAGCAGTGAAGCGCTTAAGATGAACACTGAAGCTTTCTTT
-	TRBV7-9	-	TRBJ1-1	CASSLETGRKTEAFF	TGTGCCAGCAGCTTAGAAACAGGGAGAAAAACTGAAGCTTTCTTT
-	TRBV16	-	TRBJ2-5	CASSQSVVGWEETQYF	TGTGCCAGCAGCCAATCAGTGGTCGGCTGGGAAGAGACCCAGTACTTC
-	TRBV3-1/TRBV3-2	-	TRBJ1-2	CASSQRMTANYGYTF	TGTGCCAGCAGCCAAAGGATGACAGCTAACTATGGCTACACCTTC
-	TRBV6-1	-	TRBJ1-2	CASSESRAGYTF	TGTGCCAGCAGTGAATCAAGGGCTGGCTACACCTTC
-	TRBV18	-	TRBJ2-7	CASSGQTYEQYF	TGTGCCAGCTCAGGACAGACCTACGAGCAGTACTTC
-	TRBV6-4	-	TRBJ2-2	CASSDRGGATGELFF	TGTGCCAGCAGTGACCGCGGGGGCGCCACCGGGGAGCTGTTTTTT
-	TRBV18	-	TRBJ2-5	CASSPPGQETQYF	TGTGCCAGCTCACCGCCAGGGCAAGAGACCCAGTACTTC
-	TRBV18	-	TRBJ1-1	CASSPLDRSNTEAFF	TGTGCCAGCTCACCTCTCGACAGGTCGAACACTGAAGCTTTCTTT
TRBD1	TRBV4-2	-	TRBJ2-7	CASSQGQGAYEQYF	TGTGCCAGCAGCCAGGGACAGGGGGCCTACGAGCAGTACTTC
TRBD1	TRBV6-2/TRBV6-3	-	TRBJ1-4	CASSYSGTATNEKLFF	TGTGCCAGCAGTTACTCCGGGACAGCAACTAATGAAAAACTGTTTTTT
-	TRBV10-3	-	TRBJ2-2	CAISDPWTRNTGELFF	TGTGCCATCAGTGATCCTTGGACAAGGAACACCGGGGAGCTGTTTTTT
-	TRBV6-1	-	TRBJ1-1	CASREAGNTEAFF	TGTGCCAGCAGGGAAGCCGGGAACACTGAAGCTTTCTTT
TRBD2	TRBV9	-	TRBJ2-1	CASRGIGTSGNEQFF	TGTGCCAGCAGGGGGATAGGGACTAGCGGCAATGAGCAGTTCTTC
-	TRBV6-6	-	TRBJ1-1	CASSYQGNTEAFF	TGTGCCAGCAGTTACCAGGGGAACACTGAAGCTTTCTTT
TRBD1	TRBV18	-	TRBJ2-3	CASSPGQGINTDTQYF	TGTGCCAGCTCACCGGGACAGGGCATCAACACAGATACGCAGTATTTT
TRBD2	TRBV7-6	-	TRBJ2-7	CASSSGTSGSREQYF	TGTGCCAGCAGCTCAGGGACTAGCGGGAGTCGTGAGCAGTACTTC
TRBD2	TRBV3-1/TRBV3-2	-	TRBJ2-4	CASSQGASGGKNIQYF	TGTGCCAGCAGCCAAGGGGCTAGCGGGGGCAAAAACATTCAGTACTTC